This is a list of T cell receptor beta chains from one sample in a study of OX40 agonist ivuxolimab in advanced cancers. Assay: immunoSEQ multiplex PCR; the TCRdb copy retains only in-frame clones and omits some. Here the sample spans some 77,000 clones, about 88% being singletons. The input for sequencing was CD4+ or CD8+ T cells sorted from blood, taken in a trial of the OX40 agonist ivuxolimab. These receptors were collected from an adult with an advanced solid tumor such as melanoma, head and neck, liver or kidney cancer. CDR3s include the opening cysteine and the closing phenylalanine or tryptophan. The order of the fields is J gene, D gene, clone size, V gene, CDR3 DNA, CDR3 protein. The D gene is left open where the match is weak. A clone size is listed for some rows: how often the clone was seen (once, few, many), or a class if it is expanded.

j_gene: TRBJ1-2; d_gene: NA; abundance: few; v_gene: TRBV7-9; CDR3nt: TGTGCCAGCAGCTTACCTATTTCTGGCTACACCTTC; CDR3aa: CASSLPISGYTF
j_gene: TRBJ2-6; d_gene: NA; abundance: NA; v_gene: TRBV5-1; CDR3nt: TGCGCCAGCAGCACGGACGGGAGCTCTGGGGCCAACGTCCTGACTTTC; CDR3aa: CASSTDGSSGANVLTF
j_gene: TRBJ2-3; d_gene: NA; abundance: NA; v_gene: TRBV2; CDR3nt: TGTGCCAGCAGTGAAGACATTAGCACAGATACGCAGTATTTT; CDR3aa: CASSEDISTDTQYF
j_gene: TRBJ1-2; d_gene: NA; abundance: NA; v_gene: TRBV12-5; CDR3nt: TGTGCTAGTGGCTTGGCCGGACAGGGCTACACCTTC; CDR3aa: CASGLAGQGYTF
j_gene: TRBJ1-1; d_gene: TRBD1; abundance: NA; v_gene: TRBV4-2; CDR3nt: TGTGCCAGCAGCCAACAACAGGGGGCCGCCGGCCTAGGAGCTTTCTTT; CDR3aa: CASSQQQGAAGLGAFF
j_gene: TRBJ1-2; d_gene: TRBD1; abundance: NA; v_gene: TRBV2; CDR3nt: TGTGCCAGCAGTGAGACAGGGAGGGTTGGCTACACCTTC; CDR3aa: CASSETGRVGYTF
j_gene: TRBJ1-1; d_gene: TRBD1; abundance: NA; v_gene: TRBV6-5; CDR3nt: TGTGCCAGCAGTTACGGGGACAGGGCTGGCACTGAAGCTTTCTTT; CDR3aa: CASSYGDRAGTEAFF
j_gene: TRBJ1-3; d_gene: NA; abundance: NA; v_gene: TRBV2; CDR3nt: TGTGCCAGCAGTGGTTACGGAGGCTCTGGAAACACCATATATTTT; CDR3aa: CASSGYGGSGNTIYF
j_gene: TRBJ2-2; d_gene: NA; abundance: NA; v_gene: TRBV5-1; CDR3nt: TGCGCCAGCAGCTTGGACAGTGACACCGGGGAGCTGTTTTTT; CDR3aa: CASSLDSDTGELFF
j_gene: TRBJ2-1; d_gene: NA; abundance: few; v_gene: TRBV7-3; CDR3nt: TGTGCCAGCAGCCTCATCTCGGGAGAGCAGTTCTTC; CDR3aa: CASSLISGEQFF
j_gene: TRBJ2-2; d_gene: NA; abundance: NA; v_gene: TRBV7-2; CDR3nt: TGTGCCAGCAGCCCTCACCAAGGACCTACCGGGGAGCTGTTTTTT; CDR3aa: CASSPHQGPTGELFF
j_gene: TRBJ1-2; d_gene: NA; abundance: NA; v_gene: TRBV2; CDR3nt: TGTGCCAGCAGGCGGCAGGCATCGGGTGGCTACACCTTC; CDR3aa: CASRRQASGGYTF
j_gene: TRBJ1-1; d_gene: NA; abundance: once; v_gene: TRBV11-2; CDR3nt: TGTGCCAGCAGCTTAGCAGAGAACACTGAAGCTTTCTTT; CDR3aa: CASSLAENTEAFF
j_gene: TRBJ1-2; d_gene: TRBD1; abundance: NA; v_gene: TRBV2; CDR3nt: TGTGCCAGCAGAAACCGGGACAGCTATGGCTACACCTTC; CDR3aa: CASRNRDSYGYTF
j_gene: TRBJ1-5; d_gene: NA; abundance: NA; v_gene: TRBV19; CDR3nt: TGTGCCAGTAGCAAATCGGGGGACGGCAATCAGCCCCAGCATTTT; CDR3aa: CASSKSGDGNQPQHF